Below are 10 T cell receptor beta chains sequenced from a single sample in a study of blood T cell repertoires in COVID-19. Repertoires were generated with immunoSEQ multiplex PCR, while TCRdb's copy carries only in-frame clones and drops some. The table has almost 35,000 clones, around 80% seen once. The sequenced sample consisted of peripheral blood. These receptors came from an elderly man with acute or convalescent COVID-19.

This chain links TRBV7-9 with TRBJ2-5; TRBD1 matches 8 bases. CDR3 length equals 14 residues. The V gene's germline CDR1 is SEHNR and CDR2 FQNEAQ (reference sequence). The junction had 4 bases not matched to a gene; V was cut back by 5 bases and J by 2 bases. The CDR3 sequence: CASSLGQGQETQYF. CDR3 bases: TGTGCCAGCAGCCTAGGACAGGGACAAGAGACCCAGTACTTC.

The V and J genes are TRBV7-3 and TRBJ2-7, with a tentative D call TRBD2 (5 bases). The germline gives CDR1 SGHTA, CDR2 FQGTGA. The CDR3 covers 12 residues. The V end lost 4 bases, the J end lost 10 bases, and 14 bases lay between the germline ends. The CDR3 sequence is CASSSRTSPQYF. The DNA of the CDR3 is TGTGCCAGCAGCTCCAGGACTTCACCCCAGTACTTC.

The chain carries TRBV5-1 and TRBJ1-1, with D possibly matching TRBD1 (5 bases). V lost 0 bases and J lost 7, with 13 bases in between. Per germline, CDR1 SGHRS and CDR2 YFSETQ. The CDR3 has 14 residues. The DNA for the CDR3 is TGCGCCAGCAGCTTGGTACACGGGGGGAATGAAGCTTTCTTT. As protein: CASSLVHGGNEAFF. The whole variable domain, filled in from reference TRBV5-1 and TRBJ1-1, reads KAGVTQTPRYLIKTRGQQVTLSCSPISGHRSVSWYQQTPGQGLQFLFEYFSETQRNKGNFPGRFSGRQFSNSRSEMNVSTLELGDSALYLCASSLVHGGNEAFFGQGTRLTVV.

The rearrangement links TRBV5-5 to TRBJ2-1; TRBD2 agrees at 8 bases. V was pared by 1 base and J by 2 bases, with 2 bases of the junction left unmatched. The CDR3 sequence is 15 residues long. In germline, CDR1 is SGHKS, CDR2 YYEKEE (reference sequence). The CDR3 sequence is CASSLKAGAYNEQFF. Here the CDR3 DNA reads TGTGCCAGCAGCTTGAAAGCGGGAGCCTACAATGAGCAGTTCTTC.

This clone was counted a single time. As DNA, the CDR3 is TGTGCCAGCAGCTTGAGGCAGGGGGCGCGAGGCTACACCTTC. Protein product: CASSLRQGARGYTF. The J gene is TRBJ1-2, the V gene TRBV5-6; TRBD1 agrees at 8 bases. From germline, CDR1 is SGHDT and CDR2 YYEEEE. J lost 8 bases, V lost 1 base, and 7 bases had no gene match. The CDR3 extends over 14 amino acids.

This clone was recorded at least ten times. This chain uses TRBV29-1 with TRBJ2-3; possible D gene TRBD2, 6 bases. CDR1 is SQVTM, CDR2 ANQGSEA, per germline. Trimming stripped 6 bases from V and 1 base from J, with 17 bases between. The CDR3 covers 15 residues. CDR3 amino acids: CSVDGSQGGTDTQYF. The DNA of the CDR3 is TGCAGCGTCGACGGGAGCCAGGGTGGCACAGATACGCAGTATTTT.

This clone was counted only a few times. This chain connects TRBV30 to TRBJ2-3; TRBD2 matches 8 bases. J lost 1 base, V lost 1 base, and 4 bases had no gene match. CDR3 length equals 15 residues. The V gene's germline CDR1 is GTSNPN and CDR2 SVGIG (reference sequence). The CDR3 coding sequence is TGTGCCTGGAGTGAACCAGCGGGGGGCACAGATACGCAGTATTTT. Protein: CAWSEPAGGTDTQYF.

V is TRBV28 and J is TRBJ2-7; D is perhaps TRBD2 (5 bases). Trimming shortened V by 7 bases and J by 7 bases, and 20 bases separated the two germline ends. Germline V gives CDR1 MDHEN, CDR2 SYDVKM. This CDR3 region has 14 residues. The CDR3 coding sequence is TGTGCCAGCACCTTGACGCCTTTCCGGGATGAGCAGTACTTC. It is translated as CASTLTPFRDEQYF.

This clone was counted a few times. The V and J genes are TRBV7-2 and TRBJ1-6; D might be TRBD1 (5 bases). CDR3 length: 14 amino acids. Trimming stripped 5 bases from V and 9 bases from J, with 14 bases between. CDR1 is SGHTA and CDR2 is FQGNSA in the germline V gene. For the CDR3, the DNA is TGTGCCAGCAGCGCAGCCGGGGGTGGTTCACCCCTCCACTTT. Its protein is CASSAAGGGSPLHF.

The rearrangement joins TRBV28 to TRBJ2-4; 9 nucleotides agree with TRBD2. CDR1 and CDR2 (germline): MDHEN, SYDVKM. The V and J ends lost 6 bases and 9 bases, in that order; junction bases with no gene match: 6. The CDR3 contains 13 residues. In nucleotides, the CDR3 is TGTGCCAGCAGGCCAAATAGCGGGGGCATTCAGTACTTC. Its translation is CASRPNSGGIQYF.